The sequence of this T cell receptor (beta chain) was determined in a study of cytomegalovirus exposure and HLA in healthy donors. General observations from the study: Sequencing likely generated an artifact that appeared as a cluster of highly shared sequence variants. Presence/absence analyses assumed roughly uniform sequencing depth across donors. A prior analysis recorded that most TCR beta V segments were productive about 87% or about 30% of the time.

The primer mix had 60 Vbeta and 13 Jbeta primers. Here immunoSEQ multiplex PCR was the method, and the copy in TCRdb shows in-frame clones only, minus some. The sample contains 200,000 to 250,000 clones, roughly four fifths of which appear only once. Comments on this clone: Antigen unknown.

The V and J ends lost 6 bases and 4 bases, in that order; junction bases with no gene match: 12. This CDR3 has 16 residues. From germline, CDR1 is SGHDT and CDR2 YYEEEE. The specimen was PBMCs. This TCR was sampled from a girl aged 2 to 10 in good health and CMV-seronegative. The chain joins TRBV5-6 to TRBJ2-2, with 7 bases identical to TRBD1. The CDR3 protein is CASNYGTARATGELFF. CDR3 nucleotide sequence: TGTGCCAGCAACTACGGGACAGCTCGGGCCACCGGGGAGCTGTTTTTT.